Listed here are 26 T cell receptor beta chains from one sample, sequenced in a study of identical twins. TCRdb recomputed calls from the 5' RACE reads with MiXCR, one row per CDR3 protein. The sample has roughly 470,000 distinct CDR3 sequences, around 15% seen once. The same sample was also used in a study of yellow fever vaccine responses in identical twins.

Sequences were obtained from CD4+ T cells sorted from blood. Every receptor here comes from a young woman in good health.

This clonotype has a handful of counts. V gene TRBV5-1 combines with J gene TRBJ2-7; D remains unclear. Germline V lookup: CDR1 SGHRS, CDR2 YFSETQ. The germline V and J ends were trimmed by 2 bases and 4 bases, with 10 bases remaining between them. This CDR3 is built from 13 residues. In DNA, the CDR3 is TGCGCCAGCAGCTTCGCGCCCAAATACGAGCAGTACTTC. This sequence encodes CASSFAPKYEQYF.

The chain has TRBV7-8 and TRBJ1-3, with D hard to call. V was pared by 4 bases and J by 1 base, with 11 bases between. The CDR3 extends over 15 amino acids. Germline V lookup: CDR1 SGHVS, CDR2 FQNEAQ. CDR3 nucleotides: TGTGCCAGCAGCTCCCCTGGGCTGTCTGGAAACACCATATATTTT. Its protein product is CASSSPGLSGNTIYF.

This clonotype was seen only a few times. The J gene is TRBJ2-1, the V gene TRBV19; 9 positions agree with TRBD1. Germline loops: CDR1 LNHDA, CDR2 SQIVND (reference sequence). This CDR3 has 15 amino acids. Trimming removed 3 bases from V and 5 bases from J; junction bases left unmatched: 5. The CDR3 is CASSIGTGLHNEQFF. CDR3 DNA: TGTGCCAGTAGTATCGGGACAGGGCTACACAATGAGCAGTTCTTC.

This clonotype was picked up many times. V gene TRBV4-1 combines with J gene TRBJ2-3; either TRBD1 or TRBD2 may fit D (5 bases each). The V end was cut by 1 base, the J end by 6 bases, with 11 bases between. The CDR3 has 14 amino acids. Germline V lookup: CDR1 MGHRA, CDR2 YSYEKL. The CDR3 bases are TGCGCCAGCAGCCAAGGTCTTGGGACCGATACGCAGTATTTT. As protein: CASSQGLGTDTQYF.

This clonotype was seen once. The CDR3 is CASSLGGSLQETQYF. CDR3 bases: TGCGCCAGCAGCTTGGGAGGTTCCCTTCAAGAGACCCAGTACTTC. The J gene is TRBJ2-5, the V gene TRBV5-1; no definite D call. Deletions cut 0 bases from V and 2 bases from J, with 11 bases between. The germline V gene has CDR1 SGHRS and CDR2 YFSETQ. This CDR3 has 15 amino acids.

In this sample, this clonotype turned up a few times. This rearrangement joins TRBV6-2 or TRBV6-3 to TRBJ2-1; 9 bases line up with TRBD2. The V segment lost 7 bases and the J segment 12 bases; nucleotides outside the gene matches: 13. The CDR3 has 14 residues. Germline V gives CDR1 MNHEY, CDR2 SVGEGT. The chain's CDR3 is CASTPASGMAWQFF. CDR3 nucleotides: TGTGCCAGCACACCGGCTAGCGGGATGGCGTGGCAGTTCTTC.

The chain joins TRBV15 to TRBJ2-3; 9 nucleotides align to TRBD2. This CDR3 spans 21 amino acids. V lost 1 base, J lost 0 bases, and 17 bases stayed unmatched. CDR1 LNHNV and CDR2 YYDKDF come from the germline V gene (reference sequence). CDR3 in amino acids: CATSRVVKWSGAGGSTDTQYF. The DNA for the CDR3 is TGTGCCACCAGCAGAGTCGTGAAGTGGAGTGGAGCGGGGGGAAGCACAGATACGCAGTATTTT.

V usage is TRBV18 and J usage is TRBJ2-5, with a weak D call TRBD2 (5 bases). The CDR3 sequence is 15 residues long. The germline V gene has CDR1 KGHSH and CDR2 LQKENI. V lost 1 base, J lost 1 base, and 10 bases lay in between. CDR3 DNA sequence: TGTGCCAGCTCACCACGTTTAGGGAGCCAAGAGACCCAGTACTTC. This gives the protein CASSPRLGSQETQYF.

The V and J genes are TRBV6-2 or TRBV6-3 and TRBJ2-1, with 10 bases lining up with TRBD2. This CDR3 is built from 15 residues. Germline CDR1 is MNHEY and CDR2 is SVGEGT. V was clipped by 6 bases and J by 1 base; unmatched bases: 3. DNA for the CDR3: TGTGCCAGCAGATTGGGACTAGCGTCCTACAATGAGCAGTTCTTC. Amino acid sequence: CASRLGLASYNEQFF.

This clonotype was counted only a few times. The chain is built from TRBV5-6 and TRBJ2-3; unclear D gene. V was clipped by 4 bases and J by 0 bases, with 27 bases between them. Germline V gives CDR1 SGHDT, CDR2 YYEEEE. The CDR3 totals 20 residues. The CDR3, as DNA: TGTGCCAGCAGCCCAGCGAGACATCGGCCGCAGGAATCTAGCACAGATACGCAGTATTTT. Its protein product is CASSPARHRPQESSTDTQYF.

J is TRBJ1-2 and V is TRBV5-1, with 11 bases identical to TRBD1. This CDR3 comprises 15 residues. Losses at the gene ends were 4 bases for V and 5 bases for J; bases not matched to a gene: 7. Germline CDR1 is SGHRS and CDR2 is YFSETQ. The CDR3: CASSTGQGAGYGYTF. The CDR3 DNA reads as TGCGCCAGCAGCACCGGACAGGGGGCAGGGTATGGCTACACCTTC.

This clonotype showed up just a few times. The CDR3 DNA follows: TGCGCCAGCAGCTTGGCCCGTTTCGAGACCCAGTACTTC. It yields the protein CASSLARFETQYF. The gene calls are TRBV5-1 and TRBJ2-5; no clear D gene. CDR1 SGHRS and CDR2 YFSETQ come from the germline V gene. This CDR3 has 13 amino acids. V lost 0 bases, J lost 5 bases, and 8 bases lay in between.

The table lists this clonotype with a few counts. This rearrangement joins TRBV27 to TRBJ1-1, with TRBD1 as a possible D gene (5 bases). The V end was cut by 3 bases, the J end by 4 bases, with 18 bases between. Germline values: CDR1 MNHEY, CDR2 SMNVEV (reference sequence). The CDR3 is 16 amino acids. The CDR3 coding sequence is TGTGCCAGCAGTTTCCCCGCTAAGGGTCAGGGCACTGAAGCTTTCTTT. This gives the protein CASSFPAKGQGTEAFF.

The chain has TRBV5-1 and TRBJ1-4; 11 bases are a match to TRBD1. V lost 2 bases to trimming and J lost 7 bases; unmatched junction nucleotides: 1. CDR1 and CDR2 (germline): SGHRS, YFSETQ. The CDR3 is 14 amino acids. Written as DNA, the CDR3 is TGCGCCAGCAGCTTTGGACAGGGGGCTGAAAAACTGTTTTTT. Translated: CASSFGQGAEKLFF. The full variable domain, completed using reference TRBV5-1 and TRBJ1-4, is KAGVTQTPRYLIKTRGQQVTLSCSPISGHRSVSWYQQTPGQGLQFLFEYFSETQRNKGNFPGRFSGRQFSNSRSEMNVSTLELGDSALYLCASSFGQGAEKLFFGSGTQLSVL.

CDR3 amino acids: CSVKDRVSDTQYF. Here the CDR3 DNA reads TGCAGCGTGAAAGACAGGGTGTCAGATACGCAGTATTTT. This chain uses TRBV29-1 with TRBJ2-3; 7 bases align to TRBD1. Germline values: CDR1 SQVTM, CDR2 ANQGSEA. V lost 6 bases and J lost 4; bases outside the gene matches: 7. This CDR3 region has 13 residues.

The CDR3 coding sequence is TGCAGCGTCGGACAGCGCATGAACACTGAAGCTTTCTTT. Residues: CSVGQRMNTEAFF. The chain uses TRBV29-1 and TRBJ1-1; tentatively, D is TRBD1 (6 bases). Germline V gives CDR1 SQVTM, CDR2 ANQGSEA. With 6 bases removed from V and 0 bases from J, the gap between germline ends came to 11 bases. This CDR3 has 13 residues. Using reference TRBV29-1 and TRBJ1-1 for the parts outside the CDR3, the full variable domain is SAVISQKPSRDICQRGTSLTIQCQVDSQVTMMFWYRQQPGQSLTLIATANQGSEATYESGFVIDKFPISRPNLTFSTLTVSNMSPEDSSIYLCSVGQRMNTEAFFGQGTRLTVV.

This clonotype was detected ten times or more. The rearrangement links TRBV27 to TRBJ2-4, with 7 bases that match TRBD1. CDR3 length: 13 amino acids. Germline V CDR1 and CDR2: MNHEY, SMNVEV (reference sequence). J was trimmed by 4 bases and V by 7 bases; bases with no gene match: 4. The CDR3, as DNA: TGTGCCAGCATCGACAGGGATAAAAACATTCAGTACTTC. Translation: CASIDRDKNIQYF.

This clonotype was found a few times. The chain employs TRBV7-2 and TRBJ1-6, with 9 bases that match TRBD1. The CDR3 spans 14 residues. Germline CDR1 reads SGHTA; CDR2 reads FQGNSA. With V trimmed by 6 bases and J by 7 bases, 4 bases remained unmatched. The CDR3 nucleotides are TGTGCCAGCAGATTGGGGACAGGGAATTCACCCCTCCACTTT. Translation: CASRLGTGNSPLHF.

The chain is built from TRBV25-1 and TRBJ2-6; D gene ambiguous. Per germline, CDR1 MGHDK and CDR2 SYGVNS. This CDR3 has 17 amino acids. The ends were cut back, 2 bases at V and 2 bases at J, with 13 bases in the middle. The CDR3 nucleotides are TGTGCCAGCAGTGAACTTTCTAGTGGGGCTGGGGCCAACGTCCTGACTTTC. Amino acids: CASSELSSGAGANVLTF.

In DNA, the CDR3 is TGTGCCAGCAGCTTGGACAGTGTTAATGAAAAACTGTTTTTT. Its protein is CASSLDSVNEKLFF. This rearrangement joins TRBV11-2 to TRBJ1-4, with D tentatively TRBD1 (6 bases). CDR3 length equals 14 residues. Per germline, CDR1 SGHAT and CDR2 FQNNGV. V dropped 3 bases and J dropped 4 bases, with 9 bases sitting between them. The full variable domain, with the rest looked up from reference TRBV11-2 and TRBJ1-4, is EAGVAQSPRYKIIEKRQSVAFWCNPISGHATLYWYQQILGQGPKLLIQFQNNGVVDDSQLPKDRFSAERLKGVDSTLKIQPAKLEDSAVYLCASSLDSVNEKLFFGSGTQLSVL.

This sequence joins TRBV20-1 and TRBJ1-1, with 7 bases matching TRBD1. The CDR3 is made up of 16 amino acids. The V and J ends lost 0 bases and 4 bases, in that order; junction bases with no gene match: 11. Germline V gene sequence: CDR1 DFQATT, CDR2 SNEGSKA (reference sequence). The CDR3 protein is CSARDTSTGWGTEAFF. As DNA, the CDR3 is TGCAGTGCTAGAGATACTTCGACAGGGTGGGGCACTGAAGCTTTCTTT.

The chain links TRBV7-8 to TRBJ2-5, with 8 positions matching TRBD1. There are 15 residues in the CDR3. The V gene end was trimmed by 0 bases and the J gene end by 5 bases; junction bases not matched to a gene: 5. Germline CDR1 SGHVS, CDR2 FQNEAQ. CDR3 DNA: TGTGCCAGCAGCTTAGCTAACACAGGGGGGGAGACCCAGTACTTC. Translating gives CASSLANTGGETQYF.

The CDR3 DNA reads TGCAGCGTTTCCGGGAGCGCCCACGAGCAGTACTTC. It is translated as CSVSGSAHEQYF. This sequence joins TRBV29-1 and TRBJ2-7; TRBD2 is a possible D gene (6 bases). V lost 5 bases and J lost 5, with 13 bases in between. The CDR3 contains 12 residues. Germline CDR1 SQVTM, CDR2 ANQGSEA.

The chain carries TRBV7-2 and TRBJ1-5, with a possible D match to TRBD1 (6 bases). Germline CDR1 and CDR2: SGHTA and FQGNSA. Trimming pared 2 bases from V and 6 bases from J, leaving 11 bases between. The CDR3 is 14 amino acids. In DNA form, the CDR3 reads TGTGCCAGCAGCTTATCTGGGGGCGGTCAGCCCCAGCATTTT. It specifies CASSLSGGGQPQHF.

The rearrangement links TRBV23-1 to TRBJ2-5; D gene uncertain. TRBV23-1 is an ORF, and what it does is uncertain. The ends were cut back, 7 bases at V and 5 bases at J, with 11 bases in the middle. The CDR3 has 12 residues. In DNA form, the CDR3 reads TGCGCCAGCATAATAGAGATGGAGACCCAGTACTTC. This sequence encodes CASIIEMETQYF.

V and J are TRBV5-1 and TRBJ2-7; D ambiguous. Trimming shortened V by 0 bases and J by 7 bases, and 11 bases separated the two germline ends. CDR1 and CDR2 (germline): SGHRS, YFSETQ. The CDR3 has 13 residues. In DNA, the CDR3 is TGCGCCAGCAGCTTGGCGAACGTGGGAGAGCAGTACTTC. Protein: CASSLANVGEQYF.